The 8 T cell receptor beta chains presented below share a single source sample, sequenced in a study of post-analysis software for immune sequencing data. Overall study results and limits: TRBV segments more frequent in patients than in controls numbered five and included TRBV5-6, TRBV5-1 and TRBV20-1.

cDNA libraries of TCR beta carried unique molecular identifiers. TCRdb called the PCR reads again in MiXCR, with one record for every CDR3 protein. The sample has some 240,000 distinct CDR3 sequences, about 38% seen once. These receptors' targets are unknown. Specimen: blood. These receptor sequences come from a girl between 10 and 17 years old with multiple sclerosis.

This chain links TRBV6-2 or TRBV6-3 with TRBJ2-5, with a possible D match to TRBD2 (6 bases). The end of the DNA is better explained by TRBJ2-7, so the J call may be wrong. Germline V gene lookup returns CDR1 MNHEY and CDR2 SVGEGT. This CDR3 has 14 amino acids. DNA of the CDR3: TGTGCCAGCGCAACCATTCGGGGACTCTTCGAGCAGTACTTC. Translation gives CASATIRGLFEQYF.

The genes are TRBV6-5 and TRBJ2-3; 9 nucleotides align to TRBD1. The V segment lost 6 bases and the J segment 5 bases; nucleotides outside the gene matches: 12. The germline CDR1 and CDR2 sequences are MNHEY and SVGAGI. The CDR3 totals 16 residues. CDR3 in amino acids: CASRKGGGQGEDTQYF. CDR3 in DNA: TGTGCCAGCAGAAAAGGGGGGGGACAGGGTGAAGATACGCAGTATTTT.

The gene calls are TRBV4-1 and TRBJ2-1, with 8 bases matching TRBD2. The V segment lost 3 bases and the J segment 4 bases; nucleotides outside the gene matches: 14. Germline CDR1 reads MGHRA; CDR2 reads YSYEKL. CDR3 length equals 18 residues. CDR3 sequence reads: CASSHAGTRRIGYNEQFF. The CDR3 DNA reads TGCGCCAGCAGCCACGCCGGGACTAGGAGGATCGGGTACAATGAGCAGTTCTTC.

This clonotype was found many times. CDR3 sequence reads: CASSLVWASVGPDEQFF. Written as DNA, the CDR3 is TGTGCCAGCAGCTTAGTCTGGGCTAGCGTCGGTCCGGATGAGCAGTTCTTC. This rearrangement joins TRBV7-8 to TRBJ2-1, with D possibly matching TRBD2 (6 bases). The CDR3 loop spans 17 amino acids. The V end lost 1 base, the J end lost 8 bases, and 21 bases lay between the germline ends. CDR1 and CDR2 from the germline V gene are SGHVS and FQNEAQ.

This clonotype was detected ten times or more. The CDR3: CASSGDRGISTDTQYF. The CDR3 region has the DNA TGTGCCAGCAGCGGGGACAGGGGGATTAGCACAGATACGCAGTATTTT. The chain is built from TRBV5-5 and TRBJ2-3; 11 bases agree with TRBD1. The CDR3 consists of 16 residues. The germline V gene encodes CDR1 SGHKS and CDR2 YYEKEE (reference sequence). Germline trimming cut 4 bases from V and 0 bases from J; bases unmatched to any gene: 4.

The CDR3 sequence is CASSPYRNSNQPQHF. The CDR3 coding sequence is TGTGCCAGCAGCCCGTATAGGAATAGCAATCAGCCCCAGCATTTT. The rearrangement joins TRBV27 to TRBJ1-5, with D uncertain. From germline, CDR1 is MNHEY and CDR2 SMNVEV (reference sequence). V was cut by 6 bases and J by 0 bases, with 12 bases left in between. The CDR3 runs to 15 residues.

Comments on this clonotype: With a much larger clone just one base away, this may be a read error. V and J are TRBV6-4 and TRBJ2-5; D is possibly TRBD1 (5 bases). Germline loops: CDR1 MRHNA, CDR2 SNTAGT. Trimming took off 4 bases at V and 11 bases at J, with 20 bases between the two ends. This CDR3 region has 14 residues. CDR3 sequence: CASSAQGVEDEQYF. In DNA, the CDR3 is TGTGCCAGCAGTGCCCAGGGTGTTGAGGATGAGCAGTACTTC.

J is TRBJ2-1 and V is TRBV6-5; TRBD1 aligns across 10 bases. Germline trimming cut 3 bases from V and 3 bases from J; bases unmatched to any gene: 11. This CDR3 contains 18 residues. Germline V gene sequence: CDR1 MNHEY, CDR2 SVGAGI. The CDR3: CASSYGAAGDRGYNEQFF. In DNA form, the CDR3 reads TGTGCCAGCAGTTATGGTGCCGCGGGGGACAGGGGCTACAATGAGCAGTTCTTC.